This TCR beta chain was recorded in a study of blood T cell repertoires in COVID-19. Study overall: COVID-19 samples from acute and convalescent phases originated in the United States, Italy and Spain.

About this clone itself: One end of the junction varies from germline; a read error may be responsible.

The table came from immunoSEQ multiplex PCR; TCRdb's copy has only in-frame clones and leaves some out. The sample consists of 200,000 to 300,000 clones, more than 70% of them appearing once. Sequenced: peripheral blood. This TCR was recovered from a woman aged 35 to 49 who had recovered from COVID-19.

The CDR3 spells CASSQDGRRATF. CDR3 coding DNA: TGTGCCAGCAGCCAAGATGGTCGGAGGGCCACGTTC. This sequence joins TRBV3-1 (or the pseudogene TRBV3-2) and TRBJ2-4; tentatively, D is TRBD2 (6 bases). This CDR3 has 12 amino acids. From germline, CDR1 is LGHDT and CDR2 YNNKEL (reference sequence).